The 31 T cell receptor beta chains in this list originate from one sample, sequenced in a study of early T cells in non-severe SARS-CoV-2 infection. TCRdb re-derived calls from the 5' RACE reads in MiXCR, one entry per CDR3 protein. The sample has 35,000 to 40,000 distinct CDR3 sequences, roughly 6.2% seen once. Sequencing used whole blood. Every receptor here comes from an adult who was a healthcare worker with PCR-confirmed SARS-CoV-2 infection or an uninfected control (not recorded which).

J is TRBJ2-2 and V is TRBV18; 8 nucleotides agree with TRBD1. The CDR3 consists of 17 residues. CDR1 KGHSH and CDR2 LQKENI come from the germline V gene. The V and J ends lost 3 bases and 0 bases, in that order; junction bases with no gene match: 6. CDR3 in amino acids: CASSPDGTGTNTGELFF. Written as DNA, the CDR3 is TGTGCCAGCTCACCGGACGGGACAGGAACGAACACCGGGGAGCTGTTTTTT.

There are many counts of this clonotype. This chain links TRBV7-9 with TRBJ2-7; 7 bases map to TRBD2. The V gene's germline CDR1 is SEHNR and CDR2 FQNEAQ (reference sequence). This CDR3 has 20 amino acids. Germline trimming cut 3 bases from V and 1 base from J; bases unmatched to any gene: 21. This CDR3 reads CASSFPGRNRYSGGSYEQYF. In DNA, the CDR3 is TGTGCCAGCAGCTTCCCAGGACGGAACAGGTACTCCGGGGGGTCCTACGAGCAGTACTTC.

This clonotype was picked up many times. The chain recombines TRBV14 with TRBJ2-5; D is unclear. Germline CDR1 and CDR2: SGHDN and FVKESK. The CDR3 is made up of 12 amino acids. With 0 bases removed from V and 6 bases from J, the gap between germline ends came to 5 bases. The CDR3 reads CASSQDRQTQYF. The CDR3 nucleotides read TGTGCCAGCAGCCAAGATCGGCAGACCCAGTACTTC.

This clonotype was observed many times. The gene calls are TRBV30 and TRBJ1-1; D is undetermined. In germline, CDR1 is GTSNPN, CDR2 SVGIG (reference sequence). The V and J ends lost 4 bases and 4 bases respectively, with 13 bases between them. The length of the CDR3 is 13 residues. CDR3 region: CAWIQRRATEAFF. In DNA form, the CDR3 reads TGTGCCTGGATTCAGCGGAGGGCCACTGAAGCTTTCTTT.

The chain joins TRBV30 to TRBJ1-1; maybe TRBD1 (6 bases). Germline V lookup: CDR1 GTSNPN, CDR2 SVGIG (reference sequence). With 4 bases removed from V and 5 bases from J, the gap between germline ends came to 14 bases. The CDR3 loop spans 13 amino acids. The CDR3 loop is CAWMGSRGTEAFF. The CDR3 DNA follows: TGTGCCTGGATGGGGTCTAGGGGGACTGAAGCTTTCTTT.

This clonotype has at least ten counts. The CDR3 DNA sequence: TGTGCCAGCAGCTTGGCTTGGTTGAACACTGAAGCTTTCTTT. As protein: CASSLAWLNTEAFF. J is TRBJ1-1 and V is TRBV11-2; D gene ambiguous. The germline V and J ends were trimmed by 3 bases and 0 bases, with 8 bases remaining between them. The V gene's germline CDR1 is SGHAT and CDR2 FQNNGV. The CDR3 totals 14 residues.

This clonotype has at least ten counts. The rearrangement joins TRBV6-5 to TRBJ1-2; tentatively, D is TRBD1 (5 bases). CDR1 is MNHEY, CDR2 SVGAGI, per germline. Trimming shortened V by 2 bases and J by 4 bases, and 8 bases separated the two germline ends. CDR3 length: 13 residues. Here the CDR3 DNA reads TGTGCCAGCAGTTACAGGGGAGGCTATGGCTACACCTTC. The encoded protein is CASSYRGGYGYTF.

This clonotype was seen ten or more times. The gene calls are TRBV28 and TRBJ1-5; D unresolved. The CDR3 loop spans 13 amino acids. CDR1 is MDHEN and CDR2 is SYDVKM in the germline V gene. V dropped 2 bases and J dropped 3 bases, with 5 bases sitting between them. The CDR3 sequence is CASSLMANQPQHF. Written as DNA, the CDR3 is TGTGCCAGCAGTTTAATGGCCAATCAGCCCCAGCATTTT.

This clonotype was seen repeatedly, ten times or more. The V call is TRBV18, the J call TRBJ1-1; D is possibly TRBD1 (6 bases). Germline assignment: CDR1 KGHSH and CDR2 LQKENI. V was clipped by 4 bases and J by 0 bases, with 12 bases between them. The CDR3 spans 15 residues. The CDR3 DNA is TGTGCCAGCTCACAGGAGGGGGGTATGAACACTGAAGCTTTCTTT. Translation: CASSQEGGMNTEAFF.

This clonotype was seen repeatedly, ten times or more. V usage is TRBV6-1 and J usage is TRBJ2-3; the D gene is possibly TRBD1 (5 bases). With 9 bases removed from V and 3 bases from J, the gap between germline ends came to 16 bases. Germline CDR1 reads MNHNS; CDR2 reads SASEGT. This CDR3 has 14 residues. Written as DNA, the CDR3 is TGTGCCAGTACCAGGGTAGCAGCGACAGATACGCAGTATTTT. It is translated as CASTRVAATDTQYF.

This clonotype appeared a few times. V gene TRBV7-3 combines with J gene TRBJ1-3; D not resolved. This CDR3 has 13 residues. Trimming stripped 5 bases from V and 3 bases from J, with 8 bases between. CDR1 is SGHTA and CDR2 is FQGTGA in the germline V gene. The CDR3 protein is CASSPHNGNTIYF. CDR3 DNA sequence: TGTGCCAGCAGCCCCCATAATGGAAACACCATATATTTT.

The J gene is TRBJ1-1, the V gene TRBV6-2 or TRBV6-3; D gene ambiguous. CDR3 length equals 14 residues. The V and J ends lost 7 bases and 1 base respectively, with 13 bases between them. Germline V gene data show CDR1 as MNHEY and CDR2 as SVGEGT. CDR3 region: CASTKSPGNTEAFF. CDR3 nucleotide sequence: TGTGCCAGCACGAAGTCCCCGGGGAACACTGAAGCTTTCTTT.

The table lists this clonotype with many counts. The chain combines TRBV20-1 with TRBJ1-1; no definite D call. Trimming cost V 2 bases and J 1 base, with 5 bases left between them. The CDR3 has 12 residues. Per the germline V gene, CDR1 is DFQATT and CDR2 is SNEGSKA (reference sequence). The CDR3 sequence: CSARLENTEAFF. CDR3 nucleotide sequence: TGCAGTGCTAGACTGGAGAACACTGAAGCTTTCTTT.

This clonotype has ten or more counts. The rearrangement uses TRBV25-1 and TRBJ2-7, with TRBD1 matching 7 bases. Trimming at V came to 7 bases and at J to 2 bases, leaving 11 bases not matched to a gene. Germline lookup yields CDR1 MGHDK and CDR2 SYGVNS. This CDR3 spans 15 amino acids. The CDR3 sequence is CASIDATGNAYEQYF. The CDR3 DNA reads TGTGCCAGCATTGATGCGACAGGGAATGCCTACGAGCAGTACTTC.

This clonotype was observed many times. V usage is TRBV5-1 and J usage is TRBJ2-7; D perhaps matches TRBD1 (5 bases). This CDR3 has 14 amino acids. CDR1 and CDR2 (germline): SGHRS, YFSETQ. Trimming shortened V by 5 bases and J by 5 bases, and 17 bases separated the two germline ends. CDR3 residues: CASRWGVPGNEQYF. DNA for the CDR3: TGCGCCAGCAGATGGGGCGTGCCTGGCAACGAGCAGTACTTC.

This clonotype was seen ten or more times. V is TRBV7-8 and J is TRBJ2-3; D unclear. The germline CDR1 and CDR2 sequences are SGHVS and FQNEAQ. The CDR3 totals 13 residues. The germline V and J ends were trimmed by 2 bases and 5 bases, with 8 bases remaining between them. CDR3 nucleotide sequence: TGTGCCAGCAGCTTAAGGTTCGGAGATACGCAGTATTTT. Protein sequence: CASSLRFGDTQYF.

V usage is TRBV20-1 and J usage is TRBJ2-7, with unresolved D. Germline CDR1 is DFQATT and CDR2 is SNEGSKA (reference sequence). The CDR3 is 14 residues long. V lost 0 bases and J 0 bases, leaving 9 bases between the germline ends. The CDR3 region is CSARDGWSSYEQYF. CDR3 DNA sequence: TGCAGTGCTAGAGATGGCTGGAGCTCCTACGAGCAGTACTTC.

This clonotype turned up a few times. The CDR3 here is CASSLAGGQTIQYF. The CDR3 nucleotides read TGTGCCAGCAGCTTAGCGGGGGGGCAGACCATTCAGTACTTC. The chain joins TRBV7-2 to TRBJ2-4, with D possibly TRBD2 on 7 matching bases. The CDR3 covers 14 residues. CDR1 and CDR2 from the germline V gene are SGHTA and FQGNSA. Trimming removed 0 bases from V and 9 bases from J, with 12 bases in between.

This clonotype was counted only a few times. This rearrangement joins TRBV6-5 to TRBJ2-2; perhaps TRBD1 as D (5 bases). This CDR3 has 15 amino acids. V was cut by 1 base and J by 7 bases, with 13 bases left in between. Germline V gene lookup returns CDR1 MNHEY and CDR2 SVGAGI. For the CDR3, the DNA is TGTGCCAGCAGTTACTTCCAGGGCGGAGACGGGGAGCTGTTTTTT. Residues: CASSYFQGGDGELFF.

This clonotype was seen at least ten times. This chain joins TRBV12-3 or TRBV12-4 and TRBJ2-3, with no clear D. V was cut by 3 bases and J by 5 bases, with 3 bases left in between. This CDR3 contains 11 residues. CDR3 DNA sequence: TGTGCCAGCAGTTTGGGAGATACGCAGTATTTT. Its protein is CASSLGDTQYF.

This clonotype showed up just a few times. The rearrangement uses TRBV7-2 and TRBJ1-1; D gene unclear. This CDR3 has 14 amino acids. Germline-derived CDR1 and CDR2 are SGHTA and FQGNSA. With 5 bases removed from V and 2 bases from J, the gap between germline ends came to 12 bases. CDR3 DNA sequence: TGTGCCAGCAGCCTATTGTCCCGAAACACTGAAGCTTTCTTT. Translating it yields CASSLLSRNTEAFF. The variable domain in full, completed from reference TRBV7-2 and TRBJ1-1, reads GAGVSQSPSNKVTEKGKDVELRCDPISGHTALYWYRQSLGQGLEFLIYFQGNSAPDKSGLPSDRFSAERTGGSVSTLTIQRTQQEDSAVYLCASSLLSRNTEAFFGQGTRLTVV.

The V gene is TRBV27, the J gene TRBJ2-3; D gene ambiguous. This CDR3 is 14 amino acids long. V lost 3 bases and J 0 bases, leaving 7 bases between the germline ends. Germline loops: CDR1 MNHEY, CDR2 SMNVEV (reference sequence). CDR3 bases: TGTGCCAGCAGTTTCAAGCAAAGCACAGATACGCAGTATTTT. Residues: CASSFKQSTDTQYF.

This clonotype was picked up many times. The gene calls are TRBV20-1 and TRBJ2-1; the D gene is possibly TRBD2 (6 bases). Per the germline V gene, CDR1 is DFQATT and CDR2 is SNEGSKA (reference sequence). With 4 bases removed from V and 4 bases from J, the gap between germline ends came to 14 bases. The CDR3 has 14 amino acids. In DNA form, the CDR3 reads TGCAGTGCTACACCTCGGGACTTTTACAATGAGCAGTTCTTC. Protein: CSATPRDFYNEQFF.

The chain couples TRBV27 to TRBJ2-7, with 7 bases matching TRBD1. The germline CDR1 and CDR2 sequences are MNHEY and SMNVEV (reference sequence). CDR3 size: 14 residues. V dropped 8 bases and J dropped 5; count of bases not matched to a gene: 12. The CDR3 reads CASDSNRGDNEQYF. As DNA, the CDR3 is TGTGCCAGCGACTCTAACAGGGGCGACAACGAGCAGTACTTC.

The table lists this clonotype with many counts. The chain employs TRBV10-3 and TRBJ1-4; TRBD1 is a possible D gene (5 bases). The germline gives CDR1 ENHRY, CDR2 SYGVKD. V was pared by 6 bases and J by 5 bases, with 10 bases between. The CDR3 runs to 13 residues. Here the CDR3 DNA reads TGTGCCATCAGCGGGACGGAGAATGAAAAACTGTTTTTT. It encodes CAISGTENEKLFF.

This rearrangement joins TRBV20-1 to TRBJ2-3; unclear D gene. The CDR3 is 15 amino acids. Between the trimmed V and J ends, which lost 0 bases and 6 bases, there was a span of 16 bases. CDR1 is DFQATT and CDR2 is SNEGSKA in the germline V gene (reference sequence). The CDR3 DNA sequence: TGCAGTGCTAGAGACCCCCTAAGATATTTGGATACGCAGTATTTT. This codes for CSARDPLRYLDTQYF.

This clonotype showed up many times. The chain combines TRBV7-3 with TRBJ1-1; 8 bases map to TRBD1. The CDR3 runs 14 residues. J gave up 8 bases and V 2 bases, and 7 bases lay outside the gene matches. Germline CDR1 SGHTA, CDR2 FQGTGA. CDR3 amino acids: CASSLHQGANEAFF. CDR3 nucleotide sequence: TGTGCCAGCAGCTTACACCAGGGGGCCAACGAAGCTTTCTTT.

The sample holds many counts of this clonotype. The rearrangement links TRBV19 to TRBJ2-4; D is tentatively TRBD1 or TRBD2 (5 bases each). V was shortened by 8 bases and J by 8 bases, with 16 bases between the two germline ends. The V gene's germline CDR1 is LNHDA and CDR2 SQIVND (reference sequence). The CDR3 has 13 residues. CDR3 region: CASSWDPKDIQYF. As DNA, the CDR3 is TGTGCCAGTTCATGGGACCCAAAGGACATTCAGTACTTC.

This clonotype was detected ten times or more. The chain carries TRBV29-1 and TRBJ2-3; TRBD2 is a possible D gene (5 bases). Germline V gene sequence: CDR1 SQVTM, CDR2 ANQGSEA. There are 12 residues in the CDR3. V lost 7 bases to trimming and J lost 0 bases, with 8 bases between them. The CDR3 loop reads CSGTPSTDTQYF. The CDR3 DNA reads TGCAGCGGGACTCCGAGCACAGATACGCAGTATTTT.

This clonotype was recorded at least ten times. The rearrangement uses TRBV18 and TRBJ1-4; D remains unclear. Germline V gives CDR1 KGHSH, CDR2 LQKENI. V gave up 6 bases and J gave up 4 bases, with 9 bases separating them. CDR3 length equals 13 residues. The CDR3 sequence: CASSLGLNEKLFF. CDR3 in DNA: TGTGCCAGCTCCCTCGGACTTAATGAAAAACTGTTTTTT. Using reference TRBV18 and TRBJ1-4 for the parts outside the CDR3, the full variable domain is NAGVMQNPRHLVRRRGQEARLRCSPMKGHSHVYWYRQLPEEGLKFMVYLQKENIIDESGMPKERFSAEFPKEGPSILRIQQVVRGDSAAYFCASSLGLNEKLFFGSGTQLSVL.

Many counts were recorded for this clonotype. Here the CDR3 reads CSARDGRDYEQYF. CDR3 nucleotide sequence: TGCAGTGCTAGGGACGGGAGAGACTACGAGCAGTACTTC. The J gene is TRBJ2-7, the V gene TRBV20-1; TRBD2 might be the D (6 bases). The CDR3 runs 13 residues. The V gene lost 3 bases and the J gene lost 3 bases, with 12 bases spanning the gap. Germline CDR1 DFQATT, CDR2 SNEGSKA (reference sequence).